A single sample gave rise to the 14 T cell receptor beta chains below, sequenced in a study of CD8 T cells in ankylosing spondylitis (dated 2017 in TCRdb). Libraries were made using 5' RACE. Sequenced using an Illumina HiSeq 2500. The public sequencing data were trimmed at Q25 with fastp and processed into clonotypes with MiXCR by TCRdb, which kept only in-frame beta chains. Rows with one shared CDR3 protein collapse into an entry with the most common genes and DNA. The sample table holds approximately 340,000 distinct CDR3 sequences, of which under 15% were seen once. Less than 1.1% of the sample rests with the top ten. What was sequenced was blood, either unsorted or a sorted T cell fraction (not recorded which). The source of these receptors is a male donor with ankylosing spondylitis or in good health (not recorded which).

This clonotype was detected many times. The chain combines TRBV12-3 or TRBV12-4 with TRBJ2-1; D ambiguous. Trimming stripped 7 bases from V and 6 bases from J, with 7 bases between. The CDR3 runs 11 residues. CDR3 sequence reads: CASTLRNEQFF. In nucleotides, the CDR3 is TGTGCCAGCACGCTCCGCAATGAGCAGTTCTTC.

This chain connects TRBV7-9 to TRBJ1-6; TRBD1 might be the D (5 bases). Trimming cost V 3 bases and J 0 bases, with 12 bases left between them. Germline V gene data show CDR1 as SEHNR and CDR2 as FQNEAQ (reference sequence). This CDR3 region has 17 residues. The CDR3 loop is CASSFIGVSSYNSPLHF. In nucleotides, the CDR3 is TGTGCCAGCAGCTTCATAGGGGTTAGCTCCTATAATTCACCCCTCCACTTT. Together with reference TRBV7-9 and TRBJ1-6, the CDR3 gives the full variable domain: DTGVSQNPRHKITKRGQNVTFRCDPISEHNRLYWYRQTLGQGPEFLTYFQNEAQLEKSRLLSDRFSAERPKGSFSTLEIQRTEQGDSAMYLCASSFIGVSSYNSPLHFGNGTRLTVT.

This clonotype was detected a few times. This chain links TRBV4-1 with TRBJ1-5; D is uncertain. Germline CDR1 MGHRA, CDR2 YSYEKL. The CDR3 has 15 amino acids. The V gene lost 4 bases and the J gene lost 0 bases, with 10 bases spanning the gap. CDR3 in DNA: TGCGCCAGCAGCCCCATGGGTGATAGCAATCAGCCCCAGCATTTT. It specifies CASSPMGDSNQPQHF.

The CDR3 spells CASTLGTGGTDTQYF. As DNA, the CDR3 is TGTGCCAGCACCCTAGGAACGGGAGGCACAGATACGCAGTATTTT. The rearrangement joins TRBV25-1 to TRBJ2-3; TRBD2 might be the D (6 bases). V dropped 7 bases and J dropped 1 base, with 15 bases sitting between them. The CDR3 consists of 15 residues. Germline loops: CDR1 MGHDK, CDR2 SYGVNS.

This chain uses TRBV5-1 with TRBJ2-7, with 11 bases aligning to TRBD1. This CDR3 region has 14 residues. Germline V lookup: CDR1 SGHRS, CDR2 YFSETQ. J gave up 5 bases and V 4 bases, and 5 bases lay outside the gene matches. The CDR3 region is CASSPGQGVHEQYF. The CDR3 nucleotides read TGCGCCAGCAGCCCGGGACAGGGGGTCCACGAGCAGTACTTC.

The CDR3, as DNA: TGCGCCAGCAGCCCCCGGGACAGATTAACACTGACAGCTTTCTTT. This translates into CASSPRDRLTLTAFF. The chain recombines TRBV4-1 with TRBJ1-1; 7 bases fit TRBD1. Germline values: CDR1 MGHRA, CDR2 YSYEKL. The CDR3 has 15 residues. With V trimmed by 4 bases and J by 10 bases, 15 bases remained unmatched.

The chain uses TRBV5-1 and TRBJ1-3; D uncertain. The germline CDR1 and CDR2 sequences are SGHRS and YFSETQ. The CDR3 contains 15 residues. The V end lost 0 bases, the J end lost 2 bases, and 9 bases lay between the germline ends. The CDR3 here is CASSLDPDPGNTIYF. CDR3 DNA sequence: TGCGCCAGCAGCTTGGATCCAGACCCTGGAAACACCATATATTTT.

This clonotype was picked up many times. The CDR3 DNA reads as TGCGCCAGCAGCTTGACCGGGACCTTGAACACCGGGGAGCTGTTTTTT. This translates into CASSLTGTLNTGELFF. V gene TRBV5-1 combines with J gene TRBJ2-2; D may be TRBD1 or TRBD2 (5 bases each). The CDR3 consists of 16 residues. Trimming shortened V by 1 base and J by 1 base, and 11 bases separated the two germline ends. Germline CDR1 SGHRS, CDR2 YFSETQ.

V and J are TRBV29-1 and TRBJ2-5, with D maybe TRBD1 (5 bases). Between the trimmed V and J ends, which lost 7 bases and 9 bases, there was a span of 18 bases. The CDR3 runs 12 residues. Germline CDR1 is SQVTM and CDR2 is ANQGSEA. CDR3 amino acids: CSAQNRSVAQYF. For the CDR3, the DNA is TGCAGCGCCCAAAACAGGTCGGTGGCCCAGTACTTC.

This clonotype was seen only a few times. This chain connects TRBV5-1 to TRBJ2-3, with D hard to call. The length of the CDR3 is 14 residues. Trimming stripped 0 bases from V and 2 bases from J, with 7 bases between. Germline V lookup: CDR1 SGHRS, CDR2 YFSETQ. The CDR3 nucleotides read TGCGCCAGCAGCTTGGAGTCAGCCACAGATACGCAGTATTTT. This sequence encodes CASSLESATDTQYF.

The chain has TRBV14 and TRBJ1-2; no clear D gene. V lost 1 base and J lost 4, with 7 bases in between. Germline-derived CDR1 and CDR2 are SGHDN and FVKESK. The CDR3 sequence is 13 residues long. Here the CDR3 DNA reads TGTGCCAGCAGCCAAGCCGTCAGCTATGGCTACACCTTC. This encodes CASSQAVSYGYTF.

This clonotype was counted only a few times. This chain connects TRBV2 to TRBJ2-7; D possibly corresponds to TRBD1 (5 bases). The CDR3 covers 17 residues. Per germline, CDR1 SNHLY and CDR2 FYNNEI. V lost 3 bases, J lost 0 bases, and 18 bases lay in between. The CDR3 loop is CASSDPLGLLSSYEQYF. As DNA, the CDR3 is TGTGCCAGCAGTGATCCACTGGGGCTCCTGAGCTCCTACGAGCAGTACTTC.

This clonotype was recorded a few times. The V call is TRBV5-6, the J call TRBJ2-5; possible D gene TRBD2, 6 bases. This CDR3 region has 14 residues. CDR1 and CDR2 from the germline V gene are SGHDT and YYEEEE. V lost 5 bases to trimming and J lost 4 bases, with 15 bases between them. The DNA for the CDR3 is TGTGCCAGCAGTGACCTAGCGCTCGGAGAGACCCAGTACTTC. This gives the protein CASSDLALGETQYF.

In its sample, this clonotype was seen a few times. V is TRBV3-1 and J is TRBJ2-1, with a weak D call TRBD1 (5 bases). V was pared by 2 bases and J by 6 bases, with 8 bases between. Germline lookup yields CDR1 LGHDT and CDR2 YNNKEL (reference sequence). The CDR3 extends over 13 amino acids. The CDR3 loop is CASSQPDSNEQFF. The DNA of the CDR3 is TGTGCCAGCAGCCAACCAGACAGCAATGAGCAGTTCTTC.